This TCR beta chain was captured in a study of cytomegalovirus exposure and HLA in healthy donors. Of note for this clone: Its antigen remains unknown.

Study-wide points: Analysis was performed later, and it showed HLA-associated TCR beta chains to be more clonally expanded than equally common others. The study flagged roughly 160 TCR beta chains as cytomegalovirus-associated.

The PCR had 60 Vbeta and 13 Jbeta primers. Assay: immunoSEQ multiplex PCR; the TCRdb copy retains only in-frame clones and omits some. The sample lists 250,000 to 350,000 clones, roughly 85% occurring once. The TCR comes from a man aged 40-55 years in good health and CMV-seropositive. Sample: PBMCs.

CDR3 region: CASSVAAGVNNEQFF. As DNA, the CDR3 is TGTGCCAGCAGCGTAGCAGCGGGAGTGAACAATGAGCAGTTCTTC. The chain links TRBV9 to TRBJ2-1; 8 bases align to TRBD2. This CDR3 comprises 15 residues. Germline V gives CDR1 SGDLS, CDR2 YYNGEE. V shed 0 bases and J 5 bases; nucleotides not matched to a gene: 4.